Presented here are 21 T cell receptor beta chains from one specimen sequenced in a study of T-cell reconstitution after alpha-beta-depleted transplantation in children. Molecular barcoding with unique molecular identifiers was used for the TCRbeta library. TCRdb itself ran the PCR reads through MiXCR, one entry per CDR3 protein. The sample carries around 370,000 distinct CDR3 sequences, roughly 15% recorded once. Sequencing used PBMCs, mostly from graft donor cells, obtained 360 days after TCRalphabeta/CD19-depleted stem cell transplant. The receptors were sampled from a male patient aged 2 to 9 who had a stem cell transplant for acute lymphoblastic leukemia, so the T cells may come from the graft donor.

The CDR3: CASSVVGNEQYF. The CDR3 coding sequence is TGTGCCAGCAGCGTAGTAGGAAACGAGCAGTACTTC. The V gene is TRBV9, the J gene TRBJ2-7, with D uncertain. CDR1 is SGDLS and CDR2 is YYNGEE in the germline V gene. The CDR3 sequence is 12 residues long. Trimming left V 0 bases short and J 5 bases short, with 6 bases between.

This clonotype was picked up a small number of times. The CDR3 sequence: CASSQGSPGSGERSPLHF. DNA for the CDR3: TGTGCCAGCAGCCAGGGGTCGCCGGGATCAGGGGAGCGGTCACCCCTCCACTTT. This sequence joins TRBV4-2 and TRBJ1-6; a possible D gene is TRBD1 (6 bases). The CDR3 is 18 residues long. CDR1 is LGHNA and CDR2 is YNFKEQ in the germline V gene. Trimming stripped 3 bases from V and 10 bases from J, with 25 bases between.

This clonotype was found a few times. The V gene is TRBV5-1, the J gene TRBJ1-3, with 9 bases fitting TRBD1. The CDR3 has 14 residues. The V gene end was trimmed by 6 bases and the J gene end by 0 bases; junction bases not matched to a gene: 1. CDR1 is SGHRS, CDR2 YFSETQ, per germline. The CDR3, as DNA: TGCGCCAGCACGACAGGGGGCTCTGGAAACACCATATATTTT. Its protein product is CASTTGGSGNTIYF.

This chain links TRBV20-1 with TRBJ2-2; D call uncertain. Trimming left V 3 bases short and J 7 bases short, with 12 bases between. Germline loops: CDR1 DFQATT, CDR2 SNEGSKA (reference sequence). CDR3 length: 13 residues. In DNA form, the CDR3 reads TGCAGTGCTAGCGCAGGCCGAGGCGGGGAGCTGTTTTTT. Translating it yields CSASAGRGGELFF.

This chain connects TRBV28 to TRBJ2-1, with no clear D. Germline V gene sequence: CDR1 MDHEN, CDR2 SYDVKM. The CDR3 has 15 residues. Trimming pared 6 bases from V and 0 bases from J, leaving 12 bases between. CDR3 DNA sequence: TGTGCCAGCAGCCCTAACCTCAGCTCCTACAATGAGCAGTTCTTC. This codes for CASSPNLSSYNEQFF. Using reference TRBV28 and TRBJ2-1 for the parts outside the CDR3, the full variable domain is DVKVTQSSRYLVKRTGEKVFLECVQDMDHENMFWYRQDPGLGLRLIYFSYDVKMKEKGDIPEGYSVSREKKERFSLILESASTNQTSMYLCASSPNLSSYNEQFFGPGTRLTVL.

This clonotype was seen many times. V is TRBV7-9 and J is TRBJ1-1; D unclear. Trimming took off 2 bases at V and 1 base at J, with 17 bases between the two ends. Germline V gene sequence: CDR1 SEHNR, CDR2 FQNEAQ (reference sequence). The CDR3 is 17 residues long. The CDR3 DNA is TGTGCCAGCAGCTTATTATATTGGCCGAAGGGGAACACTGAAGCTTTCTTT. It is translated as CASSLLYWPKGNTEAFF.

This clonotype was seen ten or more times. J is TRBJ2-1 and V is TRBV20-1; the match to TRBD2 covers 10 bases. J gave up 4 bases and V 6 bases, and 12 bases lay outside the gene matches. Germline V gives CDR1 DFQATT, CDR2 SNEGSKA (reference sequence). The CDR3 is 16 amino acids. The CDR3 spells CSASRPLAGAYNEQFF. As DNA, the CDR3 is TGCAGTGCCTCACGACCTCTAGCGGGGGCTTACAATGAGCAGTTCTTC.

The chain combines TRBV9 with TRBJ2-5; a possible D gene is TRBD2 (6 bases). The V end lost 0 bases, the J end lost 7 bases, and 10 bases lay between the germline ends. This CDR3 is built from 13 residues. The germline gives CDR1 SGDLS, CDR2 YYNGEE. CDR3 sequence: CASSVEPGGTQYF. The CDR3 coding sequence is TGTGCCAGCAGCGTAGAACCCGGGGGGACCCAGTACTTC.

This clonotype has a handful of counts. The J gene is TRBJ2-3, the V gene TRBV5-8; 7 bases fit TRBD1. The germline CDR1 and CDR2 sequences are SGHTS and YDEGEE. The CDR3 has 15 amino acids. V trimming: 1 base; J trimming: 5 bases; junction bases outside the gene matches: 7. In nucleotides, the CDR3 is TGTGCCAGCAGCTTGTTTAAGGGGGCGGGAGATACGCAGTATTTT. Translating it yields CASSLFKGAGDTQYF.

Ten or more counts support this clonotype. This rearrangement joins TRBV5-1 to TRBJ2-1, with 10 bases lining up with TRBD2. Germline lookup yields CDR1 SGHRS and CDR2 YFSETQ. V dropped 4 bases and J dropped 3; count of bases not matched to a gene: 1. The CDR3 is 14 residues long. DNA of the CDR3: TGCGCCAGCAGCGAGCGGGAGGGCTACAATGAGCAGTTCTTC. It encodes CASSEREGYNEQFF.

This clonotype turned up a few times. The V call is TRBV30, the J call TRBJ1-1; the D is unclear. The CDR3 is 14 residues long. CDR1 and CDR2 (germline): GTSNPN, SVGIG (reference sequence). V was cut by 2 bases and J by 5 bases, with 15 bases left in between. The CDR3 DNA reads as TGTGCCTGGAGTCCTCCCAGGCGCGGTACTGAAGCTTTCTTT. Translating gives CAWSPPRRGTEAFF.

The V call is TRBV6-2 or TRBV6-3, the J call TRBJ2-4; D gene unclear. Trimming took 0 bases from V and 0 from J, leaving 9 bases between them. The CDR3 spans 16 residues. From germline, CDR1 is MNHEY and CDR2 SVGEGT. CDR3: CASSYSGILAKNIQYF. Here the CDR3 DNA reads TGTGCCAGCAGTTACTCGGGGATATTAGCCAAAAACATTCAGTACTTC.

This clonotype was seen only a few times. The chain recombines TRBV4-3 with TRBJ2-1; no clear D gene. V was shortened by 2 bases and J by 0 bases, with 11 bases between the two germline ends. The CDR3 runs 16 residues. Germline CDR1 reads LGHNA; CDR2 reads YSLEER. This chain's CDR3 is CASSQIEPSSYNEQFF. In nucleotides, the CDR3 is TGCGCCAGCAGCCAAATAGAACCCAGCTCCTACAATGAGCAGTTCTTC.

V is TRBV20-1 and J is TRBJ2-3; the match to TRBD2 covers 8 bases. The germline V gene has CDR1 DFQATT and CDR2 SNEGSKA (reference sequence). This CDR3 contains 15 residues. J lost 0 bases, V lost 6 bases, and 8 bases had no gene match. CDR3 sequence (DNA): TGCAGTGCGCCGGGGGGGGACGGAAGCACAGATACGCAGTATTTT. Translating gives CSAPGGDGSTDTQYF.

This clonotype was counted a few times. The V and J genes are TRBV6-1 and TRBJ1-1; D unclear. CDR3 length: 16 amino acids. Germline values: CDR1 MNHNS, CDR2 SASEGT. Trimming removed 7 bases at V and 0 bases at J, with 18 bases between. As DNA, the CDR3 is TGTGCCAGCATATGGATGGGTCCGGGAATGAACACTGAAGCTTTCTTT. Amino acid sequence: CASIWMGPGMNTEAFF.

This clonotype appeared a few times. This chain connects TRBV10-3 to TRBJ1-1; D uncertain. The ends were cut back, 2 bases at V and 11 bases at J, with 15 bases in the middle. CDR3 size: 13 residues. Germline CDR1 is ENHRY and CDR2 is SYGVKD. In nucleotides, the CDR3 is TGTGCCATCAGTGAGCCAGGATCGAACGAGGCTTTCTTT. This translates into CAISEPGSNEAFF.

The table lists this clonotype with a few counts. V gene TRBV28 combines with J gene TRBJ2-5; D is unclear. The V end was cut by 2 bases, the J end by 5 bases, with 6 bases between. From germline, CDR1 is MDHEN and CDR2 SYDVKM. This CDR3 comprises 12 residues. The CDR3 here is CASSLIEETQYF. CDR3 DNA sequence: TGTGCCAGCAGTTTAATAGAGGAGACCCAGTACTTC.

The table lists this clonotype with many counts. V is TRBV7-9 and J is TRBJ1-2; 8 bases map to TRBD1. Germline V gene sequence: CDR1 SEHNR, CDR2 FQNEAQ (reference sequence). The CDR3 spans 14 residues. J lost 7 bases, V lost 1 base, and 5 bases had no gene match. CDR3 residues: CASSLDTGGSGYTF. CDR3 bases: TGTGCCAGCAGCTTAGACACAGGGGGAAGTGGCTACACCTTC.

The V gene is TRBV28, the J gene TRBJ2-1; D possibly uses TRBD1 or TRBD2 (5 bases each). The CDR3 spans 15 residues. Germline CDR1 is MDHEN and CDR2 is SYDVKM. V shed 6 bases and J shed 9 bases, with 21 bases lying between them. The CDR3 protein is CASRGVARGFFEQFF. Written as DNA, the CDR3 is TGTGCCAGCAGGGGGGTAGCCCGGGGTTTCTTTGAGCAGTTCTTC.

This clonotype was counted between two and nine times. The CDR3 spells CSASTPGPPADAEQPQHF. In DNA, the CDR3 is TGCAGTGCTAGCACCCCGGGACCCCCTGCAGACGCGGAACAGCCCCAGCATTTT. This rearrangement joins TRBV20-1 to TRBJ1-5; weak D call: TRBD1 (5 bases). Germline V gives CDR1 DFQATT, CDR2 SNEGSKA (reference sequence). The CDR3 is 18 amino acids. Trimming cost V 3 bases and J 7 bases, with 28 bases left between them.

This clonotype was detected ten times or more. CDR3 amino acids: CASSPSGRGVGDNEQFF. The CDR3 coding sequence is TGTGCCAGCAGTCCTAGCGGGAGAGGGGTTGGGGACAATGAGCAGTTCTTC. V gene TRBV28 combines with J gene TRBJ2-1; 10 nucleotides agree with TRBD2. Losses at the gene ends were 5 bases for V and 5 bases for J; bases not matched to a gene: 12. Germline loops: CDR1 MDHEN, CDR2 SYDVKM. This CDR3 comprises 17 residues. The full variable domain, its missing parts supplied by reference TRBV28 and TRBJ2-1, is DVKVTQSSRYLVKRTGEKVFLECVQDMDHENMFWYRQDPGLGLRLIYFSYDVKMKEKGDIPEGYSVSREKKERFSLILESASTNQTSMYLCASSPSGRGVGDNEQFFGPGTRLTVL.